What follows describes a single T cell receptor (beta chain). Authors of the study amplified TCR beta CDR3 regions from RNA transcripts. Using the HTBI primer set, a first-round RT-PCR was run on the TCR CDR3. Each CDR3 protein is one row after TCRdb ran MiXCR on the multiplex PCR reads. Of roughly 800,000 distinct CDR3 sequences listed, 38% are singletons. These data are taken from a study of T cells in Graves' hyperthyroidism and ophthalmopathy. Study background: Blood was drawn when the patient was first diagnosed and still untreated.

Graves' hyperthyroidism showing no ophthalmopathy progression within 18 months was considered stable. Lactation, pregnancy, other autoimmune disease or uncontrolled infection led to exclusion of patients. This clonotype originated in a man aged 18-30 years with Graves' hyperthyroidism. Sequenced sample: blood.

The CDR3 DNA reads TGTGCCAGCAGCCAGGGACTGGGGGCAGTGTATGGCTACACCTTC. It encodes CASSQGLGAVYGYTF. The chain is built from TRBV7-2 and TRBJ1-2; TRBD1 might be the D (6 bases). V dropped 5 bases and J dropped 5 bases, with 18 bases sitting between them. There are 15 residues in the CDR3. The germline gives CDR1 SGHTA, CDR2 FQGNSA.